The 30 T cell receptor beta chains below come from one sample, sequenced in a study of T-cell reconstitution after alpha-beta-depleted transplantation in children. Researchers prepared the TCRbeta library using unique molecular identifiers, the study reports. In TCRdb, the PCR reads were re-called with MiXCR into one record per CDR3 protein. The sample consists of more than 400,000 distinct CDR3 sequences, around two fifths of them appearing once. The sample here was PBMCs, taken before TCRalphabeta/CD19-depleted stem cell transplant. The receptors derive from a girl aged 2-10 years with aplastic anemia, due to receive a stem cell transplant.

Ten or more counts support this clonotype. The chain couples TRBV5-1 to TRBJ2-1; 12 nucleotides match TRBD2. The V and J ends lost 4 bases and 4 bases, in that order; junction bases with no gene match: 6. This CDR3 has 16 amino acids. In germline, CDR1 is SGHRS, CDR2 YFSETQ. The CDR3 loop reads CASSPGTSGFYNEQFF. As DNA, the CDR3 is TGCGCCAGCAGCCCGGGGACTAGCGGGTTTTACAATGAGCAGTTCTTC.

This clonotype has only a few counts. The rearrangement uses TRBV10-3 and TRBJ2-3; 13 bases fit TRBD2. The CDR3 runs to 15 residues. Per germline, CDR1 ENHRY and CDR2 SYGVKD. With 6 bases clipped from V and 2 bases from J, the junction kept 2 bases outside the gene matches. CDR3 DNA: TGTGCCATCAGGGGACTAGCGGGGCCCACAGATACGCAGTATTTT. Translating gives CAIRGLAGPTDTQYF.

The J gene is TRBJ2-7, the V gene TRBV12-3 or TRBV12-4, with 8 bases identical to TRBD2. The CDR3 has 13 residues. Trimming cost V 6 bases and J 4 bases; bases outside gene matches: 5. Written as DNA, the CDR3 is TGTGCCAGCAGGGACTCGGGAGGGTACGAGCAGTACTTC. This translates into CASRDSGGYEQYF.

The chain uses TRBV28 and TRBJ2-1; 9 nucleotides agree with TRBD2. Looked up from germline, CDR1 is MDHEN and CDR2 is SYDVKM. V lost 3 bases to trimming and J lost 3 bases; unmatched junction nucleotides: 9. The CDR3 sequence is 17 residues long. In DNA form, the CDR3 reads TGTGCCAGCAGTTTCCCCCCTCTTAGCGGGGGCTACAATGAGCAGTTCTTC. Translation: CASSFPPLSGGYNEQFF.

The V and J genes are TRBV4-2 and TRBJ2-1; 7 bases are shared with TRBD1. Looked up from germline, CDR1 is LGHNA and CDR2 is YNFKEQ. V shed 4 bases, J shed 5 bases, and the junction held 5 bases outside the gene matches. The CDR3 has 14 amino acids. Here the CDR3 reads CASSRDRADNEQFF. The CDR3 coding sequence is TGTGCCAGCAGCCGAGACAGGGCGGACAATGAGCAGTTCTTC.

The rearrangement uses TRBV7-2 and TRBJ2-7; 12 bases line up with TRBD2. Germline CDR1 SGHTA, CDR2 FQGNSA. The CDR3 loop spans 17 amino acids. With V trimmed by 5 bases and J by 0 bases, 8 bases remained unmatched. In DNA form, the CDR3 reads TGTGCCAGCAGCCCCAGGACTAGCGGGATCCACTCCTACGAGCAGTACTTC. Protein sequence: CASSPRTSGIHSYEQYF.

In its sample, this clonotype was seen a few times. The chain combines TRBV21-1 with TRBJ1-6; the table assigns TRBD1, which was not confirmed against the DNA. TRBV21-1 is marked as a pseudogene. The length of the CDR3 is 15 residues. In nucleotides, the CDR3 is TGTGCCAGCACCCGAGGGGTTAATAGAAACTCACCCCTCCACTTT. Amino acid sequence: CASTRGVNRNSPLHF.

This clonotype was detected only a few times. The chain has TRBV7-3 and TRBJ2-6; D call uncertain. From germline, CDR1 is SGHTA and CDR2 FQGTGA. The CDR3 extends over 15 amino acids. The ends were cut back, 1 base at V and 0 bases at J, with 4 bases in the middle. The CDR3 DNA sequence: TGTGCCAGCAGCTTAAGCTTCTCTGGGGCCAACGTCCTGACTTTC. It specifies CASSLSFSGANVLTF.

The chain has TRBV5-1 and TRBJ2-3, with D unclear. CDR1 SGHRS and CDR2 YFSETQ come from the germline V gene. Trimming stripped 1 base from V and 0 bases from J, with 9 bases between. There are 15 residues in the CDR3. The chain's CDR3 is CASSLRPESTDTQYF. The CDR3, as DNA: TGCGCCAGCAGCTTGAGGCCCGAAAGCACAGATACGCAGTATTTT.

About this clonotype: Given a much more abundant clone one base away, this may be a read error. The rearrangement links TRBV6-5 to TRBJ2-3; D uncertain. The V gene lost 6 bases and the J gene lost 0 bases, with 10 bases spanning the gap. This CDR3 has 14 amino acids. Germline V gene data show CDR1 as MNHEY and CDR2 as SVGAGI. CDR3 in DNA: TGTGCCAGCAGATTAACGGCTAGCACAGATACGCAGTATTTT. It specifies CASRLTASTDTQYF.

The chain employs TRBV9 and TRBJ2-5; D is ambiguous. V gave up 4 bases and J gave up 5 bases, with 9 bases separating them. This CDR3 region has 12 residues. Germline V lookup: CDR1 SGDLS, CDR2 YYNGEE. CDR3 DNA sequence: TGTGCCAGCAGCAACGGGCGGGAGACCCAGTACTTC. As protein: CASSNGRETQYF.

This clonotype was recorded many times. The gene calls are TRBV3-1 and TRBJ2-7; perhaps TRBD2 as D (6 bases). The germline gives CDR1 LGHDT, CDR2 YNNKEL (reference sequence). This CDR3 has 14 residues. The V end was cut by 0 bases, the J end by 3 bases, with 9 bases between. In nucleotides, the CDR3 is TGTGCCAGCAGCCAAGATCCGACTAGCTACGAGCAGTACTTC. Translating gives CASSQDPTSYEQYF.

This clonotype has ten or more counts. This chain joins TRBV6-1 and TRBJ2-7; no firm D call. The germline V gene has CDR1 MNHNS and CDR2 SASEGT. V lost 6 bases and J lost 5, with 20 bases in between. CDR3 length: 15 residues. CDR3 bases: TGTGCCAGCAGCCCCACAAAGGCTTCCCTCCACGAGCAGTACTTC. Its protein is CASSPTKASLHEQYF.

This clonotype was detected only a few times. The gene calls are TRBV7-9 and TRBJ2-1; D unclear. The germline CDR1 and CDR2 sequences are SEHNR and FQNEAQ (reference sequence). This CDR3 region has 12 residues. The V and J ends lost 1 base and 13 bases respectively, with 11 bases between them. The CDR3, as DNA: TGTGCCAGCAGCTTAGTAAGGTTCAACCAGTTCTTC. Protein: CASSLVRFNQFF.

V usage is TRBV10-2 and J usage is TRBJ2-5; maybe TRBD2 (7 bases). Trimming removed 3 bases at V and 4 bases at J, with 12 bases between. CDR3 size: 14 residues. CDR1 and CDR2 (germline): WSHSY, SAAADI. The CDR3 reads CASSDGGRRETQYF. As DNA, the CDR3 is TGCGCCAGCAGTGACGGGGGGCGGCGAGAGACCCAGTACTTC.

This clonotype was detected a few times. The chain has TRBV12-3 or TRBV12-4 and TRBJ2-3; D is ambiguous. The CDR3 sequence is 15 residues long. With 1 base removed from V and 5 bases from J, the gap between germline ends came to 13 bases. The DNA of the CDR3 is TGTGCCAGCAGTTTAGGAGGTGCGACGTTAGATACGCAGTATTTT. Its translation is CASSLGGATLDTQYF.

The V call is TRBV18, the J call TRBJ2-6; D not resolved. The length of the CDR3 is 14 residues. V was pared by 2 bases and J by 2 bases, with 4 bases between. Germline V gene data show CDR1 as KGHSH and CDR2 as LQKENI. CDR3 loop: CASSPDPGANVLTF. CDR3 nucleotide sequence: TGTGCCAGCTCACCAGACCCTGGGGCCAACGTCCTGACTTTC.

On this clonotype: This may be a read error: a much more frequent sequence differs by one nucleotide. The rearrangement uses TRBV6-1 and TRBJ1-2; TRBD1 matches 7 bases. With V trimmed by 4 bases and J by 2 bases, 1 base remained unmatched. The CDR3 contains 13 residues. The germline V gene has CDR1 MNHNS and CDR2 SASEGT. As DNA, the CDR3 is TGTGCCAGCAGTGCGACAGGGAACTATGGCTACACCTTC. Protein product: CASSATGNYGYTF.

With respect to this clonotype: A much bigger clone sits one base away, suggesting this may be a read error. This chain links TRBV5-1 with TRBJ2-7; no clear D gene. CDR3 length equals 14 residues. The germline V gene encodes CDR1 SGHRS and CDR2 YFSETQ. The V end lost 1 base, the J end lost 5 bases, and 13 bases lay between the germline ends. The CDR3 region is CASSLSIGNNEQYF. The DNA for the CDR3 is TGCGCCAGCAGCTTGTCCATAGGGAACAACGAGCAGTACTTC.

This clonotype occurred once. V is TRBV20-1 and J is TRBJ2-7; TRBD1 matches 8 bases. Germline CDR1 and CDR2: DFQATT and SNEGSKA (reference sequence). Trimming at V came to 4 bases and at J to 6 bases, leaving 11 bases not matched to a gene. The CDR3 loop spans 14 amino acids. CDR3 coding DNA: TGCAGTGCTACTCTTGGGACAGGAGGAAGCGAGCAGTACTTC. Its protein product is CSATLGTGGSEQYF.

This clonotype appeared many times. Relative to the germline gene, one junction end is altered; a read error may explain this. The gene calls are TRBV5-1 and TRBJ2-3; D perhaps matches TRBD2 (5 bases). The CDR3 extends over 14 amino acids. Germline CDR1 and CDR2: SGHRS and YFSETQ. CDR3 amino acids: CASSLGGSTDTQYF. In nucleotides, the CDR3 is TGTGCCAGCAGCTTAGGTGGGAGTACAGATACGCAGTATTTT.

The CDR3 sequence is CASSLGMSSYNEQFF. CDR3 nucleotide sequence: TGTGCCAGCAGTTTAGGGATGAGCTCCTACAATGAGCAGTTCTTC. The genes are TRBV27 and TRBJ2-1; no clear D. This CDR3 region has 15 residues. CDR1 is MNHEY, CDR2 SMNVEV, per germline (reference sequence). Trimming took off 2 bases at V and 0 bases at J, with 8 bases between the two ends.

The CDR3 DNA follows: TGTGCCAGCAGCTTAGGCTACCCCTACGAGCAGTACTTC. Residues: CASSLGYPYEQYF. The chain recombines TRBV7-9 with TRBJ2-7; D not certain. Germline CDR1 and CDR2: SEHNR and FQNEAQ (reference sequence). The CDR3 length is 13 residues. Trimming stripped 1 base from V and 2 bases from J, with 6 bases between.

This clonotype came up many times. V gene TRBV7-2 combines with J gene TRBJ1-2, with 9 bases that match TRBD1. The CDR3 sequence is 13 residues long. The V gene's germline CDR1 is SGHTA and CDR2 FQGNSA. The ends lost 4 bases at V and 3 bases at J; junction bases unmatched: 0. This CDR3 is CASSWDRDYGYTF. CDR3 DNA: TGTGCCAGCAGCTGGGACAGGGACTATGGCTACACCTTC.

This clonotype was counted many times. This chain uses TRBV5-1 with TRBJ2-1; the match to TRBD2 covers 11 bases. The CDR3 runs 17 residues. Germline CDR1 reads SGHRS; CDR2 reads YFSETQ. J gave up 5 bases and V 0 bases, and 7 bases lay outside the gene matches. In DNA, the CDR3 is TGCGCCAGCAGCTTGGTCGTTAGCGGGAGGGCGAACAATGAGCAGTTCTTC. Amino acid sequence: CASSLVVSGRANNEQFF.

This rearrangement joins TRBV6-2 or TRBV6-3 to TRBJ2-2; tentatively, D is TRBD1 (6 bases). Germline V gene data show CDR1 as MNHEY and CDR2 as SVGEGT. V lost 2 bases, J lost 4 bases, and 14 bases lay in between. There are 16 residues in the CDR3. DNA of the CDR3: TGTGCCAGCAGTTACCCCCGGACAGTAGTCACCGGGGAGCTGTTTTTT. It is translated as CASSYPRTVVTGELFF.

This clonotype has at least ten counts. The V call is TRBV4-3, the J call TRBJ2-7; 8 bases are shared with TRBD2. After removal of 4 bases from V and 3 bases from J, the junction contained 2 bases not matched to a gene. The CDR3 consists of 13 residues. CDR1 and CDR2 from the germline V gene are LGHNA and YSLEER. The CDR3 reads CASSRGTSYEQYF. DNA of the CDR3: TGCGCCAGCAGCCGCGGGACTAGCTACGAGCAGTACTTC.

This clonotype was recorded once. The chain couples TRBV12-3 or TRBV12-4 to TRBJ1-6; a weak D match, TRBD1 (6 bases). This CDR3 comprises 15 residues. Trimming removed 1 base from V and 10 bases from J, with 14 bases in between. The DNA of the CDR3 is TGTGCCAGCAGTTTAGGGGCTAGGGGGGGGTCACCCCTCCACTTT. Translated: CASSLGARGGSPLHF.

This clonotype was recorded a few times. The chain has TRBV29-1 and TRBJ2-1, with 11 bases matching TRBD2. The CDR3 consists of 13 residues. With V trimmed by 4 bases and J by 6 bases, 2 bases remained unmatched. Germline assignment: CDR1 SQVTM and CDR2 ANQGSEA. CDR3 sequence reads: CSVGSGGVNEQFF. CDR3 coding DNA: TGCAGCGTTGGTAGCGGGGGGGTCAATGAGCAGTTCTTC.

The chain couples TRBV15 to TRBJ2-3; TRBD2 might be the D (6 bases). This CDR3 spans 17 amino acids. The germline V gene encodes CDR1 LNHNV and CDR2 YYDKDF (reference sequence). V gave up 2 bases and J gave up 0 bases, with 15 bases separating them. The CDR3: CATSRPGDRKSTDTQYF. For the CDR3, the DNA is TGTGCCACCAGCAGACCGGGGGACCGGAAGAGCACAGATACGCAGTATTTT.